The entry below gives a single T cell receptor beta chain sequence along with its context. This specimen comes from a study of regulatory T cells in long-lasting Graves disease. About the research overall: Less than 3 months of antithyroid drugs had been taken by newly diagnosed Graves' patients.

Arm-PCR of CDR3 regions with iRepertoire HTBI primers generated TCR beta libraries. TCRdb re-called the multiplex PCR reads through MiXCR, storing one row per CDR3 protein. In the table there are 420,000 or so distinct CDR3 sequences, over 15% of which are singletons. V was cut by 5 bases and J by 6 bases, with 10 bases left in between. CDR1 and CDR2 from the germline V gene are LGHNA and YNFKEQ. The CDR3 is 13 amino acids. As for time point: newly diagnosed GD, antithyroid drugs for less than 3 months. PBMC-extracted RNA yielded the TCR library. The sample was also reused in another study, on T cells in Graves' hyperthyroidism and ophthalmopathy. This second study notes: Hyperthyroidism, newly diagnosed and lasting under 2 months, affected patients aged 18 to 65. Not enrolled were patients with uncontrolled infection, other autoimmune disease, pregnancy or lactation. Stable hyperthyroidism was separated from ophthalmopathy by a model based on 13 V-J features.

This sample comprised peripheral blood mononuclear cells (PBMCs), obtained at new diagnosis, from a patient treated with antithyroid drugs. The chain has TRBV4-2 and TRBJ1-4, with D uncertain. The clonotype originates from a woman aged 18 to 35 with Graves disease. CDR3 protein: CASSAIPDEKLFF. Written as DNA, the CDR3 is TGTGCCAGCAGCGCCATTCCGGATGAAAAACTGTTTTTT.